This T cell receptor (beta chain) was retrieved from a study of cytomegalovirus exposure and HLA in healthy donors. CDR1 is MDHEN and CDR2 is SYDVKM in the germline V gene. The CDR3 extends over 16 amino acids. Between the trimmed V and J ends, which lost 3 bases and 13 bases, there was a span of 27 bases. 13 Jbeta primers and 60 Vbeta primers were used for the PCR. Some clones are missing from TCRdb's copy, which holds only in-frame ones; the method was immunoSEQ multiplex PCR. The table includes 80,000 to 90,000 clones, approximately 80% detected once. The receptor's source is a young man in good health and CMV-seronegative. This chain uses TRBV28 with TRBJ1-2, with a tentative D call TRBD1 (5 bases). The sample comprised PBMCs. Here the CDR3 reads CASSLQTDLLDRGFTF. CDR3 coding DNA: TGTGCCAGCAGTTTGCAGACTGACCTATTAGACCGGGGGTTCACCTTC.